This TCR beta chain originates from a study of shared clonotypes between healthy human individuals. The CDR3 loop spans 16 amino acids. Germline CDR1 reads LNHDA; CDR2 reads SQIVND (reference sequence). The V and J ends lost 5 bases and 2 bases respectively, with 16 bases between them. With respect to this clone: What it binds is unknown.

This was a deep-level run. Generated by immunoSEQ multiplex PCR, the TCRdb table keeps only in-frame clones and is missing some. The sample contains about 2 million clones, 90% to 95% of which appear only once. The study, taken as a whole, reports: Unshared clonotypes carried lower generation probabilities than those common to all four donors.

Each of the donors was a healthy adult who was HIV-negative and had not had a recent acute infection or vaccination. Each sample came from a Caucasian adult donor living in Nashville, Tennessee. The genes are TRBV19 and TRBJ1-3; the D is unclear. The clonotype comes from a man aged 18-30 years in good health. Sequencing was performed on naive CD4+ T cells sorted from blood. Subset here: CD45RA+ positively selected. CDR3 sequence (DNA): TGTGCCAGTAGTCGCGATACTGCAAGGACTGGAAACACCATATATTTT. Encoded protein: CASSRDTARTGNTIYF.